The T cell receptor beta chain described here comes from a study of identical twins. cDNA molecules carried unique molecular identifiers, and template switching added a universal primer site. MiXCR, applied by TCRdb to the 5' RACE reads, yields one record per CDR3 protein. The sample contains 200,000 or so distinct CDR3 sequences, more than 15% of which appear only once. Germline assignment: CDR1 SSHAT and CDR2 FNYEAQ (reference sequence). The CDR3 is 15 residues long. These same records also appear under a second study, on T cells expressing NK-cell markers. As that report states: Sorted CD3+CD56+NKG2C+, CD3+CD56+NKG2C- and CD3+CD56-NKG2C+ T-cell subsets were beta-chain profiled. Eight donors were sequenced, seven testing HCMV-seropositive and one testing seronegative. T cells sorted in several experiments were restricted to alpha-beta TCR T cells by an anti-gamma-delta TCR antibody.

The source material was CD8+ T cells sorted from blood. This receptor was taken from a young woman in good health. V is TRBV7-7 and J is TRBJ2-5, with D unclear. The CDR3 DNA follows: TGTGTTGGACCGCCGGGTACCCCTAACCAAGAGACCCAGTACTTC. The encoded protein is CVGPPGTPNQETQYF.